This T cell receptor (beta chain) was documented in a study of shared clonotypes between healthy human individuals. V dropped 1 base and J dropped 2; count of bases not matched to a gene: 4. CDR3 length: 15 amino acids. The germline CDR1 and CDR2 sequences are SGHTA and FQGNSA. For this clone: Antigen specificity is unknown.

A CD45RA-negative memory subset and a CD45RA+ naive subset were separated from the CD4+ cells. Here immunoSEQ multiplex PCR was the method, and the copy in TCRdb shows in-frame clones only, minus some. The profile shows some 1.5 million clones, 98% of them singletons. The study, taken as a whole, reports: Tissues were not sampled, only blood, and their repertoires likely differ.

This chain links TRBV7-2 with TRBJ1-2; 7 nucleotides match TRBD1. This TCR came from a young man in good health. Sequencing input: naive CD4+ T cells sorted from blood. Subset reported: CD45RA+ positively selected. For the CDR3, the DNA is TGTGCCAGCAGCTTAGGAGGCAGGGGGAACTATGGCTACACCTTC. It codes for CASSLGGRGNYGYTF.